The 9 T cell receptor beta chains in this list originate from one sample, sequenced in a study of blood T cell repertoires in COVID-19. Using immunoSEQ multiplex PCR, the repertoire was profiled, and TCRdb retains in-frame clones only, with some absent. The table records about 320,000 clones, approximately 85% of them present only once. Sequencing input: peripheral blood. These receptors were taken from a human donor in a cohort sampled during active COVID-19.

V gene TRBV5-4 combines with J gene TRBJ2-2; 7 bases align to TRBD2. CDR3 length equals 13 residues. The germline gives CDR1 SGHNT, CDR2 YYREEE (reference sequence). With 5 bases clipped from V and 4 bases from J, the junction kept 2 bases outside the gene matches. This chain's CDR3 is CASRPGGTGELFF. CDR3 in DNA: TGTGCCAGCAGACCGGGAGGCACCGGGGAGCTGTTTTTT.

This sequence joins TRBV11-2 and TRBJ2-1; the D gene is possibly TRBD1 (5 bases). This CDR3 is built from 16 residues. The germline CDR1 and CDR2 sequences are SGHAT and FQNNGV. The germline V and J ends were trimmed by 2 bases and 0 bases, with 11 bases remaining between them. Written as DNA, the CDR3 is TGTGCCAGCAGCTTACAGGGTTGGGGCTCCTACAATGAGCAGTTCTTC. This encodes CASSLQGWGSYNEQFF.

The chain employs TRBV7-2 and TRBJ2-3; TRBD1 matches 7 bases. The CDR3 is made up of 19 amino acids. CDR1 SGHTA and CDR2 FQGNSA come from the germline V gene. V was pared by 5 bases and J by 7 bases, with 24 bases of the junction left unmatched. The CDR3 sequence: CASSGKGQIRDRKEYTQYF. The CDR3, as DNA: TGTGCCAGCAGCGGCAAAGGGCAGATCCGGGACAGAAAAGAATATACGCAGTATTTT.

This chain joins TRBV5-4 and TRBJ1-2; 7 bases line up with TRBD1. Trimming removed 3 bases from V and 3 bases from J; junction bases left unmatched: 2. The CDR3 extends over 13 amino acids. Looked up from germline, CDR1 is SGHNT and CDR2 is YYREEE (reference sequence). CDR3 sequence (DNA): TGTGCCAGCAGCTCGGGACAGCACTATGGCTACACCTTC. Protein sequence: CASSSGQHYGYTF. Filled out from reference TRBV5-4 and TRBJ1-2, the complete variable domain reads ETGVTQSPTHLIKTRGQQVTLRCSSQSGHNTVSWYQQALGQGPQFIFQYYREEENGRGNFPPRFSGLQFPNYSSELNVNALELDDSALYLCASSSGQHYGYTFGSGTRLTVV.

V is TRBV12-3 or TRBV12-4 and J is TRBJ2-7, with D perhaps TRBD1 (6 bases). This CDR3 spans 13 amino acids. The V end was cut by 5 bases, the J end by 1 base, with 9 bases between. In nucleotides, the CDR3 is TGTGCCAGCAGTCCCGGACAGTCCTACGAGCAGTACTTC. It encodes CASSPGQSYEQYF.

This rearrangement joins TRBV24-1 to TRBJ2-7; possible D gene TRBD1, 6 bases. The CDR3 contains 15 residues. The V and J ends lost 5 bases and 6 bases respectively, with 19 bases between them. Germline assignment: CDR1 KGHDR and CDR2 SFDVKD. CDR3 sequence: CATSGGKTGPTEQYF. The CDR3 DNA is TGTGCCACCAGTGGAGGCAAGACAGGCCCCACCGAGCAGTACTTC.

This clone showed up just a few times. This chain links TRBV4-2 with TRBJ2-3; the D is unclear. The CDR3 contains 15 residues. Per the germline V gene, CDR1 is LGHNA and CDR2 is YNFKEQ. Trimming removed 0 bases from V and 5 bases from J, with 12 bases in between. The CDR3 reads CASSQDSEYRDTQYF. The CDR3 coding sequence is TGTGCCAGCAGCCAAGATTCCGAGTATCGAGATACGCAGTATTTT.

The J gene is TRBJ2-7, the V gene TRBV25-1; D is perhaps TRBD2 (5 bases). The V gene's germline CDR1 is MGHDK and CDR2 SYGVNS. The V end lost 2 bases, the J end lost 0 bases, and 8 bases lay between the germline ends. The CDR3 loop spans 14 amino acids. The CDR3 region is CASSESGLSYEQYF. The CDR3 DNA follows: TGTGCCAGCAGTGAAAGCGGTCTCTCCTACGAGCAGTACTTC.

V is TRBV9 and J is TRBJ2-7, with D perhaps TRBD1 (5 bases). The germline V gene has CDR1 SGDLS and CDR2 YYNGEE. The V end was cut by 3 bases, the J end by 2 bases, with 12 bases between. The CDR3 consists of 14 residues. CDR3 DNA sequence: TGTGCCAGCAGCGCAGCAGGGTTGGCCTACGAGCAGTACTTC. The encoded protein is CASSAAGLAYEQYF. Supplemented by reference TRBV9 and TRBJ2-7, the full variable domain reads DSGVTQTPKHLITATGQRVTLRCSPRSGDLSVYWYQQSLDQGLQFLIQYYNGEERAKGNILERFSAQQFPDLHSELNLSSLELGDSALYFCASSAAGLAYEQYFGPGTRLTVT.